The clone carrying this T cell receptor (beta chain) was found many times. CDR1 is KGHDR and CDR2 is SFDVKD in the germline V gene. V was shortened by 2 bases and J by 2 bases, with 12 bases between the two germline ends. The CDR3 extends over 16 amino acids. This record belongs to a study of breast tumors, draining lymph nodes, adjacent tissues. From the multiplex PCR reads, TCRdb called clonotypes with MiXCR, one entry per CDR3 protein. Among 60,000 to 75,000 distinct CDR3 sequences, 45% to 65% were seen once, and the ten largest hold roughly a fifth. The TCR sequence derives from a female donor with breast cancer. Some clones in this sample may be carry-over from other donors' samples. The source material was breast tumor tissue. The rearrangement joins TRBV24-1 to TRBJ1-3, with D tentatively TRBD1 (6 bases). The DNA of the CDR3 is TGTGCCACCAGTGATTCGAACAGGGAGGCTGGAAACACCATATATTTT. Protein: CATSDSNREAGNTIYF.